The 26 T cell receptor beta chains below were found in one sample sequenced in a study of CD8+ T cells in alopecia areata. Indicated treatment: oral pan-JAK inhibitor, 5-10 mg twice daily. RNA, once extracted, was reverse transcribed into cDNA for use as the sequencing template. Assay used: immunoSEQ multiplex PCR; TCRdb lists only in-frame clones, some missing. The sample includes roughly 170,000 clones, roughly 62% seen only once; the top ten take about 12%. Source: CD8+ T cells sorted from blood, taken at week 24, from a patient treated with tofacitinib. These receptors were collected from a human donor with alopecia areata.

V and J are TRBV1 and TRBJ2-5; the table's TRBD1 call for D was not verified on the DNA. TRBV1 is given as a pseudogene. The CDR3 loop spans 15 amino acids. As DNA, the CDR3 is TGCACCAGCAGCCACCGAGGACAGGGTGAAGAGACCCAGTACTTC. Amino acids: CTSSHRGQGEETQYF.

This clone has a handful of counts. The chain has TRBV7-9 and TRBJ2-5; a weak D match, TRBD2 (6 bases). The length of the CDR3 is 13 residues. The ends were cut back, 6 bases at V and 1 base at J, with 9 bases in the middle. Germline CDR1 is SEHNR and CDR2 is FQNEAQ (reference sequence). CDR3 sequence: CASRLRGQETQYF. The CDR3 DNA reads TGTGCCAGCAGGCTGCGGGGCCAAGAGACCCAGTACTTC.

The chain is built from TRBV9 and TRBJ1-4, with D unresolved. The germline V gene encodes CDR1 SGDLS and CDR2 YYNGEE. Deletions cut 4 bases from V and 2 bases from J, with 9 bases between. The CDR3 spans 14 residues. CDR3: CASSREGTNEKLFF. The DNA for the CDR3 is TGTGCCAGCAGCCGAGAGGGTACTAATGAAAAACTGTTTTTT.

This clone was picked up a small number of times. This chain connects TRBV6-5 to TRBJ2-2, with 7 bases fitting TRBD1. The germline V gene encodes CDR1 MNHEY and CDR2 SVGAGI. V shed 3 bases, J shed 1 base, and the junction held 5 bases outside the gene matches. The CDR3 loop spans 16 amino acids. The CDR3 DNA is TGTGCCAGCAGTTATAACAGGGGTCGGAACACCGGGGAGCTGTTTTTT. It is translated as CASSYNRGRNTGELFF.

V gene TRBV7-9 combines with J gene TRBJ1-1; no firm D call. This CDR3 spans 12 amino acids. CDR1 SEHNR and CDR2 FQNEAQ come from the germline V gene (reference sequence). Deletions cut 11 bases from V and 0 bases from J, with 10 bases between. The CDR3 reads CAARAVNTEAFF. For the CDR3, the DNA is TGTGCCGCCCGGGCCGTGAACACTGAAGCTTTCTTT.

This chain joins TRBV27 and TRBJ2-7; D is ambiguous. Trimming cost V 6 bases and J 5 bases, with 8 bases left between them. The CDR3 has 11 residues. The germline gives CDR1 MNHEY, CDR2 SMNVEV (reference sequence). The CDR3 DNA sequence: TGTGCCAGCAGGGAAGGGAACGAGCAGTACTTC. Its translation is CASREGNEQYF.

The gene calls are TRBV4-1 and TRBJ2-1, with 10 bases identical to TRBD2. The CDR3 consists of 15 residues. Trimming took 2 bases from V and 7 from J; bases not matched to a gene: 5. The germline gives CDR1 MGHRA, CDR2 YSYEKL. CDR3: CASSQSLAGRNEQFF. In DNA, the CDR3 is TGCGCCAGCAGCCAATCACTAGCGGGGAGGAATGAGCAGTTCTTC.

J is TRBJ2-7 and V is TRBV4-1, with 10 bases lining up with TRBD2. The CDR3 spans 18 residues. Per the germline V gene, CDR1 is MGHRA and CDR2 is YSYEKL. Germline trimming cut 2 bases from V and 5 bases from J; bases unmatched to any gene: 15. The CDR3 sequence is CASSQNLAGVRGEDEQYF. CDR3 nucleotides: TGCGCCAGCAGCCAAAACCTAGCGGGGGTGCGTGGAGAGGACGAGCAGTACTTC.

CDR3 coding DNA: TGTGCCAGCAGCGTAGACGGGAGTGGCTACACCTTC. This codes for CASSVDGSGYTF. The V and J genes are TRBV9 and TRBJ1-2; no reliable D call. Germline V gene data show CDR1 as SGDLS and CDR2 as YYNGEE. The CDR3 is made up of 12 amino acids. Deletions cut 0 bases from V and 7 bases from J, with 7 bases between.

The chain couples TRBV27 to TRBJ1-6; D remains unclear. The length of the CDR3 is 15 residues. The V gene lost 5 bases and the J gene lost 7 bases, with 15 bases spanning the gap. From germline, CDR1 is MNHEY and CDR2 SMNVEV (reference sequence). Here the CDR3 reads CASSPRRTINSPLHF. The DNA of the CDR3 is TGTGCCAGCAGTCCGAGGCGGACCATAAATTCACCCCTCCACTTT.

This clone was picked up a small number of times. This chain links TRBV6-6 with TRBJ2-1; 7 bases are shared with TRBD1. CDR3 length: 15 amino acids. J lost 5 bases, V lost 0 bases, and 4 bases had no gene match. Germline CDR1 is MNHNY and CDR2 is SVGAGI (reference sequence). The CDR3 DNA reads TGTGCCAGCAGTTACTCCCGGGACAGAGACAATGAGCAGTTCTTC. It is translated as CASSYSRDRDNEQFF.

This chain uses TRBV2 with TRBJ1-1, with D hard to call. Germline values: CDR1 SNHLY, CDR2 FYNNEI. Trimming stripped 3 bases from V and 0 bases from J, with 5 bases between. The CDR3 totals 13 residues. CDR3 in DNA: TGTGCCAGCAGTGACTCGATGAACACTGAAGCTTTCTTT. Amino acids: CASSDSMNTEAFF.

V is TRBV14 and J is TRBJ2-1; D possibly corresponds to TRBD1 (6 bases). V was shortened by 4 bases and J by 2 bases, with 15 bases between the two germline ends. Germline loops: CDR1 SGHDN, CDR2 FVKESK. This CDR3 comprises 16 residues. CDR3 coding DNA: TGTGCCAGCAGCCTGCGACAGGACCCCCCCTACAATGAGCAGTTCTTC. It codes for CASSLRQDPPYNEQFF.

This sequence joins TRBV30 and TRBJ2-3; possibly TRBD2 for D (6 bases). The germline V gene has CDR1 GTSNPN and CDR2 SVGIG (reference sequence). The CDR3 length is 12 residues. Trimming left V 6 bases short and J 0 bases short, with 7 bases between. CDR3 DNA sequence: TGTGCCTGTGCGGGGAGCACAGATACGCAGTATTTT. It translates to CACAGSTDTQYF.

Concerning this clone: The same CDR3 is also encoded by other DNA sequences in this sample. The chain joins TRBV9 to TRBJ1-2; the D is unclear. This CDR3 has 10 residues. V shed 3 bases and J shed 6 bases, with 3 bases lying between them. Germline V gives CDR1 SGDLS, CDR2 YYNGEE. Here the CDR3 DNA reads TGTGCCAGCAGCGGAAATGGCTACACCTTC. Residues: CASSGNGYTF.

Notes on this clone: Relative to the germline gene, one junction end is altered; a read error may explain this. V usage is TRBV23-1 and J usage is TRBJ2-7; 8 positions agree with TRBD1. TRBV23-1 is identified as an open reading frame with a role that is uncertain. The CDR3 consists of 13 residues. The CDR3 reads CATLTGVTYEQYF. CDR3 nucleotide sequence: TGTGCCACCCTGACAGGGGTCACCTACGAGCAGTACTTC.

For the CDR3, the DNA is TGTGCCAGCAGTAGCGACAGGGGGGTATTTCAGCCCCAGCATTTT. It encodes CASSSDRGVFQPQHF. V usage is TRBV6-6 and J usage is TRBJ1-5, with 9 positions matching TRBD1. From germline, CDR1 is MNHNY and CDR2 SVGAGI (reference sequence). This CDR3 has 15 residues. V lost 5 bases, J lost 6 bases, and 8 bases stayed unmatched.

V and J are TRBV1 and TRBJ2-4; no check of the table's D call, TRBD1, against the DNA was made. TRBV1 is a pseudogene locus. The CDR3 loop spans 16 amino acids. The CDR3 protein is CTSSQDGGIAKNIQYF. CDR3 nucleotides: TGCACCAGCAGCCAAGATGGGGGCATCGCCAAAAACATTCAGTACTTC.

This clone turned up a few times. The chain uses TRBV7-9 and TRBJ2-7; 7 bases match TRBD2. The CDR3 is 14 amino acids. CDR1 and CDR2 (germline): SEHNR, FQNEAQ (reference sequence). V was pared by 5 bases and J by 2 bases, with 6 bases of the junction left unmatched. The CDR3 sequence is CASSPPGGTYEQYF. CDR3 nucleotides: TGTGCCAGCAGCCCCCCCGGGGGGACCTACGAGCAGTACTTC.

This clone has more than one count but fewer than ten. The chain employs TRBV19 and TRBJ1-3, with 8 bases that match TRBD1. The CDR3 loop spans 16 amino acids. The germline V gene encodes CDR1 LNHDA and CDR2 SQIVND (reference sequence). V gave up 5 bases and J gave up 4 bases; unmatched junction bases: 10. The CDR3 is CASSPHQGAEGNTIYF. CDR3 in DNA: TGTGCCAGTAGTCCTCACCAGGGGGCGGAAGGAAACACCATATATTTT.

The V and J genes are TRBV30 and TRBJ2-1, with 14 bases matching TRBD2. With 0 bases clipped from V and 4 bases from J, the junction kept 8 bases outside the gene matches. The CDR3 consists of 18 residues. Germline loops: CDR1 GTSNPN, CDR2 SVGIG (reference sequence). The CDR3 loop is CAWSVQRTSGGWYNEQFF. The DNA of the CDR3 is TGTGCCTGGAGTGTACAAAGGACTAGCGGGGGGTGGTACAATGAGCAGTTCTTC. The full variable domain, its missing parts supplied by reference TRBV30 and TRBJ2-1, is SQTIHQWPATLVQPVGSPLSLECTVEGTSNPNLYWYRQAAGRGLQLLFYSVGIGQISSEVPQNLSASRPQDRQFILSSKKLLLSDSGFYLCAWSVQRTSGGWYNEQFFGPGTRLTVL.

V is TRBV5-1 and J is TRBJ2-3; D possibly corresponds to TRBD2 (5 bases). Germline CDR1 reads SGHRS; CDR2 reads YFSETQ. The V end was cut by 0 bases, the J end by 1 base, with 12 bases between. This CDR3 has 16 amino acids. The chain's CDR3 is CASSLVSPRGTDTQYF. The CDR3 bases are TGCGCCAGCAGCTTGGTGAGTCCGAGGGGCACAGATACGCAGTATTTT. Based on the CDR3 plus reference TRBV5-1 and TRBJ2-3, the full variable domain is KAGVTQTPRYLIKTRGQQVTLSCSPISGHRSVSWYQQTPGQGLQFLFEYFSETQRNKGNFPGRFSGRQFSNSRSEMNVSTLELGDSALYLCASSLVSPRGTDTQYFGPGTRLTVL.

The V call is TRBV5-1, the J call TRBJ2-1; D is unresolved. CDR3 size: 11 residues. The germline V gene encodes CDR1 SGHRS and CDR2 YFSETQ. V was shortened by 4 bases and J by 9 bases, with 8 bases between the two germline ends. CDR3 sequence: CASSEAGEQFF. CDR3 nucleotide sequence: TGCGCCAGCAGCGAGGCCGGTGAGCAGTTCTTC.

The V and J genes are TRBV7-8 and TRBJ2-7; TRBD2 aligns across 11 bases. The V gene's germline CDR1 is SGHVS and CDR2 FQNEAQ. The CDR3 runs to 17 residues. Germline trimming cut 1 base from V and 2 bases from J; bases unmatched to any gene: 7. CDR3 in amino acids: CASSLEVEGLAAYEQYF. CDR3 bases: TGTGCCAGCAGCTTAGAAGTTGAGGGACTAGCGGCCTACGAGCAGTACTTC. The full variable domain, its missing parts supplied by reference TRBV7-8 and TRBJ2-7, is GAGVSQSPRYKVAKRGQDVALRCDPISGHVSLFWYQQALGQGPEFLTYFQNEAQLDKSGLPSDRFFAERPEGSVSTLKIQRTQQEDSAVYLCASSLEVEGLAAYEQYFGPGTRLTVT.

J is TRBJ1-2 and V is TRBV11-2; a possible D gene is TRBD1 (5 bases). This CDR3 has 16 residues. CDR1 is SGHAT, CDR2 FQNNGV, per germline. Between the trimmed V and J ends, which lost 5 bases and 6 bases, there was a span of 22 bases. This CDR3 is CASSINGQGDLDGYTF. Written as DNA, the CDR3 is TGTGCCAGCAGCATCAACGGGCAGGGCGACCTTGATGGCTACACCTTC.

This chain links TRBV5-6 with TRBJ2-3; 9 bases are a match to TRBD1. The CDR3 covers 12 residues. The V gene's germline CDR1 is SGHDT and CDR2 YYEEEE. J lost 9 bases, V lost 4 bases, and 3 bases had no gene match. The CDR3 loop is CASSEGQGTQYF. CDR3 coding DNA: TGTGCCAGCAGCGAGGGACAGGGAACGCAGTATTTT.